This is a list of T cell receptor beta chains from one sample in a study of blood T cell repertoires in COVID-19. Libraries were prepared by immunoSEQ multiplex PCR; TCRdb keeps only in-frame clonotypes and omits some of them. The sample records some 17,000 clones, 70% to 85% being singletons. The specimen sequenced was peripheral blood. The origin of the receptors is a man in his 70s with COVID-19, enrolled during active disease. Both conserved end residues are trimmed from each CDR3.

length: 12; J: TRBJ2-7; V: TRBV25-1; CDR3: ASSDAGRGYEQY
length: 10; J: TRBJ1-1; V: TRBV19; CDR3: ASRGSGSEAF
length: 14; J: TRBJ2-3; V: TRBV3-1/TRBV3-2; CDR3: ASSLRTSGRTDTQY
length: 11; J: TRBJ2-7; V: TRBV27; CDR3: ASSLIPGGEQY
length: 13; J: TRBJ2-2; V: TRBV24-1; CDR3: ATSQQGFKAGELF
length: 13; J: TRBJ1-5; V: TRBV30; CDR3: AWSSAAGNNQPQH
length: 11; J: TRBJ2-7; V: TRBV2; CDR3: ASSELAFYEQY
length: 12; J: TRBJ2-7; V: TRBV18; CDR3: ASSNSGSSYEQY
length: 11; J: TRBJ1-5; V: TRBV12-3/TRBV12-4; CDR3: ASRQGRIQPQH
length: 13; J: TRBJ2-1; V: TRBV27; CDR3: ASSQVRKPYNEQF
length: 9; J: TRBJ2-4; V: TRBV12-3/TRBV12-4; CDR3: ASSQRDIQY
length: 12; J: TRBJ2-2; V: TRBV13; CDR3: ATTDFPNTGELF
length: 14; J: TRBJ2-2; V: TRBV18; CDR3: ASSPRRAPNTGELF